This T cell receptor beta chain was recovered during a study of cytotoxic CD8 clonotypes in ibrutinib-treated CLL. Study as a whole: Patient counts were roughly 10 relapsed/refractory, over 14 treatment-naive and 17 to 18 IGHV unmutated.

Using immunoSEQ multiplex PCR, the repertoire was profiled, and TCRdb retains in-frame clones only, with some absent. In the table there are some 50,000 clones, around 60% of which are singletons. Unmatched junction bases numbered 10, after V lost 3 bases and J lost 6 bases. Germline V gives CDR1 SGHAT, CDR2 FQDESV (reference sequence). The CDR3 extends over 16 amino acids. Study-wide results and limits: Sampling time points were not equivalent between sustained-remission and progressing patients. Clonality went higher at ibrutinib response and then dropped back toward baseline at progression. Public clonotypes were seen rarely and were contracted or stable on treatment.

Note on this clone: Its target is not known.

The receptor was derived from a human donor with chronic lymphocytic leukemia. Sample: PBMCs, taken after 24 months of ibrutinib treatment. V gene TRBV11-1 combines with J gene TRBJ2-1, with 8 nucleotides matching TRBD2. CDR3 residues: CASSFGSGRGVNEQFF. CDR3 nucleotides: TGTGCCAGCAGCTTCGGAAGCGGGAGAGGGGTCAATGAGCAGTTCTTC.